These 27 T cell receptor beta chains were all obtained from the same sample, sequenced in a study of T cells in Graves' hyperthyroidism and ophthalmopathy. RNA transcripts gave rise to amplified TCR beta CDR3 regions. A set of HTBI primers served as the primers for a first-round RT-PCR of the TCR CDR3. TCRdb passed the multiplex PCR reads through MiXCR, listing each CDR3 protein once. This table has about 640,000 distinct CDR3 sequences, just under 45% appearing once. The sequenced sample consisted of peripheral blood or thyroid tissue (not recorded which). These receptors all stem from an adult man with Graves' disease, either hyperthyroidism or ophthalmopathy (not recorded which).

The rearrangement joins TRBV12-3 or TRBV12-4 to TRBJ2-7; 8 nucleotides agree with TRBD2. CDR3 length: 14 residues. The J segment lost 5 bases and the V segment lost 8 bases, leaving 11 bases of the junction unmatched. CDR3 nucleotides: TGTGCCAGCGTTGAGAGCGGGAGTTCGAACGAGCAGTACTTC. This translates into CASVESGSSNEQYF.

As regards this clonotype: The junction and the germline gene differ at one end; a read error may be behind it. The gene calls are TRBV6-5 and TRBJ2-7, with a tentative D call TRBD1 (6 bases). In germline, CDR1 is MNHEY, CDR2 SVGAGI. The CDR3 consists of 16 residues. The CDR3 here is CASSSLQADRTYEQCF. CDR3 sequence (DNA): TGTGCCAGCAGCTCCCTCCAGGCGGACAGAACCTACGAGCAGTGCTTC.

This clonotype was counted only a few times. This may arise from a read error, as a much more abundant clone is one base away. The chain recombines TRBV6-5 with TRBJ1-6; 8 bases are shared with TRBD1. The germline gives CDR1 MNHEY, CDR2 SVGAGI. The CDR3 sequence is 14 residues long. Losses at the gene ends were 5 bases for V and 10 bases for J; bases not matched to a gene: 7. The CDR3 coding sequence is TGTGCCAGCAGTGGGGACAGGTGGAACTCACCCCTCCACTTT. Residues: CASSGDRWNSPLHF.

The chain links TRBV2 to TRBJ2-7; the match to TRBD1 covers 7 bases. The J segment lost 5 bases and the V segment lost 6 bases, leaving 16 bases of the junction unmatched. The germline CDR1 and CDR2 sequences are SNHLY and FYNNEI. The CDR3 consists of 16 residues. The CDR3 sequence: CASSGRRGGQGNEQYF. CDR3 bases: TGTGCCAGCAGCGGTCGAAGAGGGGGCCAAGGGAACGAGCAGTACTTC.

The chain combines TRBV7-8 with TRBJ2-7; the D is unclear. Germline V gene sequence: CDR1 SGHVS, CDR2 FQNEAQ. Trimming left V 5 bases short and J 0 bases short, with 14 bases between. This CDR3 comprises 15 residues. The chain's CDR3 is CASSLSQESSYEQYF. CDR3 sequence (DNA): TGTGCCAGCAGCCTTAGCCAGGAAAGCTCCTACGAGCAGTACTTC. The full variable domain, completed using reference TRBV7-8 and TRBJ2-7, is GAGVSQSPRYKVAKRGQDVALRCDPISGHVSLFWYQQALGQGPEFLTYFQNEAQLDKSGLPSDRFFAERPEGSVSTLKIQRTQQEDSAVYLCASSLSQESSYEQYFGPGTRLTVT.

This clonotype came up many times. The J gene is TRBJ1-5, the V gene TRBV20-1, with a weak D call TRBD1 (6 bases). V lost 6 bases, J lost 6 bases, and 12 bases lay in between. The CDR3 totals 12 residues. Per germline, CDR1 DFQATT and CDR2 SNEGSKA (reference sequence). The CDR3 is CSAGGVRQPQHF. The CDR3, as DNA: TGCAGTGCAGGGGGGGTGCGTCAGCCCCAGCATTTT.

In the case of this clonotype: Just one base apart from a much larger clone, this may be a read error. This chain uses TRBV29-1 with TRBJ1-2; no reliable D call. CDR3 length equals 12 residues. The germline V gene has CDR1 SQVTM and CDR2 ANQGSEA. V gave up 6 bases and J gave up 0 bases, with 8 bases separating them. The CDR3 reads CSVVKANYGYTF. As DNA, the CDR3 is TGCAGCGTAGTGAAGGCTAACTATGGCTACACCTTC.

V gene TRBV20-1 combines with J gene TRBJ1-2, with 7 positions matching TRBD1. Germline CDR1 is DFQATT and CDR2 is SNEGSKA (reference sequence). There are 12 residues in the CDR3. V shed 5 bases, J shed 6 bases, and the junction held 6 bases outside the gene matches. The CDR3 DNA reads TGCAGTGCTGGAGTAGGGGGCAATGGCTACACCTTC. Its translation: CSAGVGGNGYTF.

This clonotype was seen a few times. This chain links TRBV20-1 with TRBJ2-7; D might be TRBD1 (5 bases). Germline CDR1 reads DFQATT; CDR2 reads SNEGSKA (reference sequence). The CDR3 consists of 13 residues. V was shortened by 5 bases and J by 0 bases, with 11 bases between the two germline ends. CDR3 sequence: CSARDSGSYEQYF. CDR3 DNA: TGCAGTGCTCGTGACAGTGGCTCCTACGAGCAGTACTTC.

In regard to this clonotype: The junction departs from germline at one end; a sequencing error may be responsible. The genes are TRBV29-1 and TRBJ2-5; tentatively, D is TRBD1 (8 bases). Germline CDR1 and CDR2: SQVTM and ANQGSEA. There are 13 residues in the CDR3. CDR3 bases: TGCAGTGTTGGACAGGGAGGGAGGGAGACCCAGTACTTC. As protein: CSVGQGGRETQYF.

V and J are TRBV7-6 and TRBJ1-3, with 7 bases that match TRBD1. The CDR3 loop spans 17 amino acids. V shed 3 bases and J 0 bases; nucleotides not matched to a gene: 8. Germline V gene data show CDR1 as SGHVS and CDR2 as FNYEAQ. The CDR3 sequence is CASSLLGGSLSGNTIYF. In DNA form, the CDR3 reads TGTGCCAGCAGCTTGTTAGGGGGCTCTCTCTCTGGAAACACCATATATTTT. Combining the CDR3 with reference TRBV7-6 and TRBJ1-3 gives the whole variable domain GAGVSQSPRYKVTKRGQDVALRCDPISGHVSLYWYRQALGQGPEFLTYFNYEAQQDKSGLPNDRFSAERPEGSISTLTIQRTEQRDSAMYRCASSLLGGSLSGNTIYFGEGSWLTVV.

This chain uses TRBV7-2 with TRBJ1-2, with D possibly being TRBD1 (6 bases). Germline lookup yields CDR1 SGHTA and CDR2 FQGNSA. V was cut by 1 base and J by 6 bases, with 21 bases left in between. This CDR3 has 17 amino acids. CDR3 DNA: TGTGCCAGCAGCTTAGTAGGCACAGGGCCCCCAGGACATGGCTACACCTTC. Protein product: CASSLVGTGPPGHGYTF. Combining the CDR3 with reference TRBV7-2 and TRBJ1-2 gives the whole variable domain GAGVSQSPSNKVTEKGKDVELRCDPISGHTALYWYRQSLGQGLEFLIYFQGNSAPDKSGLPSDRFSAERTGGSVSTLTIQRTQQEDSAVYLCASSLVGTGPPGHGYTFGSGTRLTVV.

The chain has TRBV12-3 or TRBV12-4 and TRBJ1-4, with D perhaps matching TRBD1 (6 bases). The CDR3 contains 15 residues. V was clipped by 8 bases and J by 6 bases, with 19 bases between them. The chain's CDR3 is CASSRDRTTHEKLFF. The CDR3 DNA follows: TGTGCCAGCTCACGAGACAGGACTACTCATGAAAAACTGTTTTTT.

This clonotype was observed a few times. The genes are TRBV19 and TRBJ2-5; 10 bases agree with TRBD2. Germline-derived CDR1 and CDR2 are LNHDA and SQIVND (reference sequence). Unmatched junction bases numbered 10, after V lost 3 bases and J lost 0 bases. The CDR3 has 18 amino acids. The CDR3, as DNA: TGTGCCAGTAGTATGTTTTTTCCTAGCGGGAGTTACCAAGAGACCCAGTACTTC. The encoded protein is CASSMFFPSGSYQETQYF.

There are many counts of this clonotype. The rearrangement links TRBV10-3 to TRBJ1-1; D remains unclear. CDR1 and CDR2 from the germline V gene are ENHRY and SYGVKD. This CDR3 has 11 residues. V gave up 10 bases and J gave up 2 bases, with 8 bases separating them. The CDR3 bases are TGTGCCACCGCGGAAAACACTGAAGCTTTCTTT. Encoded protein: CATAENTEAFF.

J is TRBJ2-7 and V is TRBV10-3; no clear D gene. V was trimmed by 6 bases and J by 0 bases, leaving 9 bases between them. The CDR3 consists of 13 residues. The germline V gene has CDR1 ENHRY and CDR2 SYGVKD. The CDR3 loop is CAISPINSYEQYF. CDR3 sequence (DNA): TGTGCCATCAGCCCTATAAACTCCTACGAGCAGTACTTC.

This clonotype came up once. This could be a read error, since a much larger clone is one nucleotide away. The genes are TRBV11-1 and TRBJ2-5, with 8 bases lining up with TRBD2. The V gene end was trimmed by 4 bases and the J gene end by 5 bases; junction bases not matched to a gene: 12. Germline values: CDR1 SGHAT, CDR2 FQDESV (reference sequence). The CDR3 runs 16 residues. The CDR3 loop is CASSSGLAGSGETQYF. DNA for the CDR3: TGTGCCAGCAGCTCCGGCCTAGCGGGTTCCGGCGAGACCCAGTACTTC.

This clonotype was seen repeatedly, ten times or more. The chain carries TRBV10-2 and TRBJ1-1; 9 bases map to TRBD1. Trimming at V came to 7 bases and at J to 4 bases, leaving 7 bases not matched to a gene. Germline V gene sequence: CDR1 WSHSY, CDR2 SAAADI. CDR3 length equals 14 residues. The CDR3 region has the DNA TGCGCCAGCACGAGACAGGGGGGAAGCACTGAAGCTTTCTTT. Its protein product is CASTRQGGSTEAFF.

The rearrangement joins TRBV7-8 to TRBJ1-2; no clear D. Looked up from germline, CDR1 is SGHVS and CDR2 is FQNEAQ. V gave up 5 bases and J gave up 4 bases, with 20 bases separating them. The CDR3 spans 16 residues. The CDR3 protein is CASSRTRNQRSYGYTF. The CDR3 coding sequence is TGTGCCAGCAGCCGCACACGGAACCAGAGGAGCTATGGCTACACCTTC.

The V and J genes are TRBV24-1 and TRBJ2-2, with no clear D. Trimming removed 4 bases at V and 8 bases at J, with 4 bases between. From germline, CDR1 is KGHDR and CDR2 SFDVKD. This CDR3 has 11 residues. The CDR3 is CATSETGELFF. The CDR3 DNA follows: TGTGCCACCAGTGAGACAGGGGAGCTGTTTTTT.

This clonotype has just one count. This chain uses TRBV2 with TRBJ1-2; perhaps TRBD1 as D (6 bases). The germline V gene has CDR1 SNHLY and CDR2 FYNNEI. The CDR3 contains 14 residues. V was clipped by 9 bases and J by 1 base, with 15 bases between them. The CDR3 here is CARAGQTDNYGYTF. Written as DNA, the CDR3 is TGTGCCAGAGCCGGACAGACCGATAACTATGGCTACACCTTC.

The rearrangement links TRBV20-1 to TRBJ2-2; D call uncertain. With 5 bases removed from V and 3 bases from J, the gap between germline ends came to 10 bases. CDR1 and CDR2 from the germline V gene are DFQATT and SNEGSKA (reference sequence). This CDR3 region has 13 residues. The CDR3 DNA sequence: TGCAGTGCTTACTCAGAGCACACCGGGGAGCTGTTTTTT. Its translation is CSAYSEHTGELFF.

The J gene is TRBJ1-5, the V gene TRBV15, with 7 bases lining up with TRBD1. Looked up from germline, CDR1 is LNHNV and CDR2 is YYDKDF (reference sequence). The V segment lost 3 bases and the J segment 3 bases; nucleotides outside the gene matches: 14. The CDR3 totals 18 residues. CDR3 in DNA: TGTGCCACCAGCAGCAGAGTGATCGGGACAGCATACAATCAGCCCCAGCATTTT. Encoded protein: CATSSRVIGTAYNQPQHF.

A single count supports this clonotype. The V gene is TRBV7-2, the J gene TRBJ1-4; D might be TRBD1 (6 bases). The germline gives CDR1 SGHTA, CDR2 FQGNSA. The V gene lost 0 bases and the J gene lost 9 bases, with 17 bases spanning the gap. The CDR3 length is 16 residues. CDR3 in DNA: TGTGCCAGCAGCTTAGCGCTGGGGGGGCGCGGTAAAAAACTGTTTTTT. Its translation: CASSLALGGRGKKLFF.

As regards this clonotype: Since a much larger clone is just one base distant, this may be a read error. The CDR3 end shows no conserved phenylalanine or tryptophan, and so a read error is likely. The V gene is TRBV24-1, the J gene TRBJ1-1; D is uncertain. Germline V lookup: CDR1 KGHDR, CDR2 SFDVKD. This CDR3 comprises 13 residues. V was cut by 2 bases and J by 8 bases, with 11 bases left in between. CDR3 region: CATSDSGSIEAFS. CDR3 bases: TGTGCCACCAGTGATTCGGGCAGTATAGAAGCTTTCTCT.

The table lists this clonotype with many counts. The chain recombines TRBV25-1 with TRBJ1-2; D might be TRBD1 (5 bases). Trimming shortened V by 1 base and J by 6 bases, and 15 bases separated the two germline ends. The germline V gene has CDR1 MGHDK and CDR2 SYGVNS. The CDR3 loop spans 15 amino acids. CDR3 protein: CASSEWEGLIDGYTF. For the CDR3, the DNA is TGTGCCAGCAGTGAATGGGAGGGGCTGATTGATGGCTACACCTTC.

J is TRBJ1-5 and V is TRBV2; 8 bases align to TRBD1. V shed 3 bases, J shed 7 bases, and the junction held 14 bases outside the gene matches. There are 17 residues in the CDR3. Germline V CDR1 and CDR2: SNHLY, FYNNEI. The CDR3 sequence: CASSEGARQGPRQPQHF. The CDR3, as DNA: TGTGCCAGCAGTGAGGGTGCCCGACAGGGGCCGCGGCAGCCCCAGCATTTT. Looking up the rest from reference TRBV2 and TRBJ1-5 gives the full variable domain: EPEVTQTPSHQVTQMGQEVILRCVPISNHLYFYWYRQILGQKVEFLVSFYNNEISEKSEIFDDQFSVERPDGSNFTLKIRSTKLEDSAMYFCASSEGARQGPRQPQHFGDGTRLSIL.